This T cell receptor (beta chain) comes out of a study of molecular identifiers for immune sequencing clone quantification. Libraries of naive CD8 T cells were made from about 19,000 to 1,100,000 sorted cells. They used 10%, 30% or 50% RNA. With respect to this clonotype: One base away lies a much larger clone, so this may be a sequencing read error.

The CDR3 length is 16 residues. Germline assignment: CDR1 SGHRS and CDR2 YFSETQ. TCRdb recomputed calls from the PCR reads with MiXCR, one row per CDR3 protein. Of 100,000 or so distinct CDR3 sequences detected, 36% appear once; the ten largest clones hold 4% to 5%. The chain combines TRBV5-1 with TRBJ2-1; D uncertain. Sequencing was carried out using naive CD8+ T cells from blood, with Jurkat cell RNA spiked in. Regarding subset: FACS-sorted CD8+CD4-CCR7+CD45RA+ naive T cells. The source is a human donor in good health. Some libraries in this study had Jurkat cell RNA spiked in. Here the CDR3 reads CASSLRPDSTYNEPFF. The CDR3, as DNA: TGCGCCAGCAGCTTAAGGCCCGACTCTACCTACAATGAGCCGTTCTTC.